This is a list of T cell receptor beta chains from one sample in a study of blood T cell repertoires in COVID-19. TCRdb's copy holds only in-frame clones and misses some; the assay was immunoSEQ multiplex PCR. This table has some 260,000 clones, 82% appearing once. The sample was peripheral blood. These receptor sequences come from a woman between 18 and 29 years old with acute or convalescent COVID-19. CDR3s include the opening cysteine and the closing phenylalanine or tryptophan. A D gene is named only where the DNA matches it firmly. The size field is filled for only some rows; it gives once, few, many or a size class.

D	V	J	size	length	DNA	CDR3
TRBD1	TRBV28	TRBJ1-1	few	19	TGTGCCAGCAGGCTAGGGACAGGGGAGTGGAATGGGGTGAACACTGAAGCTTTCTTT	CASRLGTGEWNGVNTEAFF
-	TRBV7-9	TRBJ2-3	-	12	TGTGCCAGCAGTTACATGGCAGATACGCAGTATTTT	CASSYMADTQYF
TRBD2	TRBV12-5	TRBJ2-1	-	18	TGTGCTAGTGGACACGGGACTAGCGGGAGTGGGTCCTACAATGAGCAGTTCTTC	CASGHGTSGSGSYNEQFF
TRBD1	TRBV6-5	TRBJ1-1	once	15	TGTGCCAGCAGCCCCGGGACAGGAAAGAACACTGAAGCTTTCTTT	CASSPGTGKNTEAFF
TRBD1	TRBV28	TRBJ1-2	-	16	TGTGCCAGCAGTTCCACCGGACAGGGAACCAACTATGGCTACACCTTC	CASSSTGQGTNYGYTF
TRBD2	TRBV10-1	TRBJ2-1	-	15	TGCGCCAGCAGTGAGTCTAGCGGGAGTATCGATGAGCAGTTCTTC	CASSESSGSIDEQFF
-	TRBV6-5	TRBJ1-2	-	13	TGTGCCAGCAGGGAGGGACTGAACTATGGCTACACCTTC	CASREGLNYGYTF
TRBD2	TRBV28	TRBJ2-1	-	15	TGTGCCAGCAGTTTATGGACTAGCGGCGGCAATGAGCAGTTCTTC	CASSLWTSGGNEQFF
-	TRBV5-8	TRBJ2-1	-	13	TGTGCCAGCAGCCGCTTAGCGCCCAATGAGCAGTTCTTC	CASSRLAPNEQFF
TRBD1	TRBV3-1/TRBV3-2	TRBJ1-5	few	20	TGTGCCAGCAGCCCAAGCCCACGGACAGGCCCTAACCATAGCAATCAGCCCCAGCATTTT	CASSPSPRTGPNHSNQPQHF
TRBD1	TRBV9	TRBJ2-4	-	15	TGTGCCAGCAGCGTGGGACAGGGAATTAAAAACATTCAGTACTTC	CASSVGQGIKNIQYF
-	TRBV7-2	TRBJ2-7	-	15	TGTGCCAGCAGCTTGGATGTGCGGGCTCCCTACGAGCAGTACTTC	CASSLDVRAPYEQYF
TRBD1	TRBV7-2	TRBJ2-7	-	13	TGTGCCAGCAGACAGGGGCACTCCTACGAGCAGTACTTC	CASRQGHSYEQYF
-	TRBV2	TRBJ2-5	-	15	TGTGCCAGCACCTCGAGAAGAGGCGCCCAAGAGACCCAGTACTTC	CASTSRRGAQETQYF
-	TRBV15	TRBJ2-3	-	14	TGTGCCACCAGCAGAGACAGGGGCACAGATACGCAGTATTTT	CATSRDRGTDTQYF
TRBD1	TRBV7-9	TRBJ1-2	-	13	TGTGCCAGCACCGCACAGGGGGACTATGGCTACACCTTC	CASTAQGDYGYTF
TRBD2	TRBV2	TRBJ2-1	-	20	TGTGCCAGCAGTTCCCCCGGGACTAGCGGGAGCCCAAGCTCCTACAATGAGCAGTTCTTC	CASSSPGTSGSPSSYNEQFF
TRBD2	TRBV10-2	TRBJ2-3	-	12	TGCGCCAGCAGTCGGGGGGCAGATACGCAGTATTTT	CASSRGADTQYF
TRBD1	TRBV6-6	TRBJ1-1	-	14	TGTGCCAGCACGGGCCAGGGGGCTCTCGCTGAAGCTTTCTTT	CASTGQGALAEAFF